The 8 T cell receptor beta chains given below trace back to one sample, sequenced in a study of CD8 T cells in ankylosing spondylitis. Study-wide results and limits: Ankylosing spondylitis blood appeared to be characterized by a TCR beta motif of eight highly homologous variants.

One entry per CDR3 protein results from TCRdb running MiXCR on the 5' RACE reads. The table records some 700,000 distinct CDR3 sequences, roughly 20% of them present only once. No antigens are known for them. Material for sequencing was blood, either unsorted or a sorted T cell fraction (not recorded which). These receptor sequences come from a male donor with ankylosing spondylitis.

This clonotype has just a few counts. This chain connects TRBV12-3 or TRBV12-4 to TRBJ2-7, with a tentative D call TRBD2 (6 bases). The CDR3 contains 12 residues. Trimming pared 3 bases from V and 12 bases from J, leaving 15 bases between. CDR3 protein: CASSFGAASAYF. CDR3 sequence (DNA): TGTGCCAGCAGTTTCGGTGCGGCTAGCGCGTACTTC.

V usage is TRBV7-3 and J usage is TRBJ2-5; D possibly uses TRBD1 or TRBD2 (5 bases each). The V gene lost 4 bases and the J gene lost 5 bases, with 11 bases spanning the gap. The CDR3 loop spans 13 amino acids. Germline V CDR1 and CDR2: SGHTA, FQGTGA. The CDR3 sequence is CASSSRGLETQYF. CDR3 coding DNA: TGTGCCAGCAGCTCGAGGGGATTGGAGACCCAGTACTTC.

This chain connects TRBV24-1 to TRBJ2-3; 10 bases map to TRBD1. J lost 4 bases, V lost 4 bases, and 4 bases had no gene match. The CDR3 loop spans 15 amino acids. The germline V gene encodes CDR1 KGHDR and CDR2 SFDVKD. The CDR3 coding sequence is TGTGCCACCAGTGACCCCGGACAGGGGGCAGATACGCAGTATTTT. Protein product: CATSDPGQGADTQYF.

The J gene is TRBJ2-7, the V gene TRBV20-1; D is possibly TRBD2 (6 bases). V was pared by 0 bases and J by 4 bases, with 7 bases between. CDR3 length: 12 residues. Germline-derived CDR1 and CDR2 are DFQATT and SNEGSKA (reference sequence). The CDR3 reads CSAREEGYEQYF. The CDR3 DNA reads TGCAGTGCTAGAGAGGAGGGGTACGAGCAGTACTTC.

This clonotype showed up just a few times. The chain carries TRBV2 and TRBJ2-7; D perhaps matches TRBD2 (6 bases). Per the germline V gene, CDR1 is SNHLY and CDR2 is FYNNEI. V was shortened by 3 bases and J by 0 bases, with 9 bases between the two germline ends. This CDR3 contains 14 residues. DNA for the CDR3: TGTGCCAGCAGTGACTGGGGGGACTCCTACGAGCAGTACTTC. Amino acids: CASSDWGDSYEQYF. Complete variable domain (other parts from reference TRBV2 and TRBJ2-7): EPEVTQTPSHQVTQMGQEVILRCVPISNHLYFYWYRQILGQKVEFLVSFYNNEISEKSEIFDDQFSVERPDGSNFTLKIRSTKLEDSAMYFCASSDWGDSYEQYFGPGTRLTVT.

The chain couples TRBV20-1 to TRBJ2-7; TRBD2 agrees at 7 bases. Per germline, CDR1 DFQATT and CDR2 SNEGSKA (reference sequence). The CDR3 covers 13 residues. The V gene end was trimmed by 6 bases and the J gene end by 0 bases; junction bases not matched to a gene: 5. CDR3 coding DNA: TGCAGTGCCGTTAGCGGGCACTCCTACGAGCAGTACTTC. This codes for CSAVSGHSYEQYF.

This sequence joins TRBV20-1 and TRBJ1-2; TRBD1 agrees at 7 bases. The CDR3 runs to 18 residues. The V gene's germline CDR1 is DFQATT and CDR2 SNEGSKA (reference sequence). Trimming at V came to 6 bases and at J to 4 bases, leaving 23 bases not matched to a gene. CDR3 DNA: TGCAGTGCGCCAAGCCCCCTCGGACAGGCCCGCGGCGGCTATGGCTACACCTTC. This gives the protein CSAPSPLGQARGGYGYTF.

The chain couples TRBV12-3 or TRBV12-4 to TRBJ2-1; 12 bases map to TRBD2. With V trimmed by 10 bases and J by 6 bases, 4 bases remained unmatched. The CDR3 is 13 amino acids. CDR3 sequence: CATRLAGANEQFF. The DNA of the CDR3 is TGTGCCACCCGACTAGCGGGGGCCAATGAGCAGTTCTTC.